These 2 T cell receptor beta chains originate from one sample sequenced in a study of shared clonotypes between healthy human individuals. Clones were read by immunoSEQ multiplex PCR, and TCRdb kept only the in-frame ones, dropping some. Here the sample spans about 1.5 million clones, approximately 98% being singletons. The source material was naive CD4+ T cells sorted from blood. Subset noted: CD45RA+ positively selected. The receptors come from a man aged 30 to 39 in good health.

V is TRBV5-6 and J is TRBJ2-3, with 12 bases fitting TRBD2. Germline CDR1 and CDR2: SGHDT and YYEEEE. CDR3 length: 16 residues. The J segment lost 2 bases and the V segment lost 5 bases, leaving 6 bases of the junction unmatched. CDR3 sequence reads: CASRGRLAGVTDTQYF. DNA of the CDR3: TGTGCCAGCAGGGGCCGACTAGCGGGAGTCACAGATACGCAGTATTTT.

The rearrangement joins TRBV7-8 to TRBJ2-7; 7 positions match TRBD2. The germline gives CDR1 SGHVS, CDR2 FQNEAQ. J lost 4 bases, V lost 4 bases, and 7 bases had no gene match. CDR3 length: 14 amino acids. The CDR3 DNA reads TGTGCCAGCAGCTGGCTAGCGGCCAATTACGAGCAGTACTTC. Protein: CASSWLAANYEQYF.